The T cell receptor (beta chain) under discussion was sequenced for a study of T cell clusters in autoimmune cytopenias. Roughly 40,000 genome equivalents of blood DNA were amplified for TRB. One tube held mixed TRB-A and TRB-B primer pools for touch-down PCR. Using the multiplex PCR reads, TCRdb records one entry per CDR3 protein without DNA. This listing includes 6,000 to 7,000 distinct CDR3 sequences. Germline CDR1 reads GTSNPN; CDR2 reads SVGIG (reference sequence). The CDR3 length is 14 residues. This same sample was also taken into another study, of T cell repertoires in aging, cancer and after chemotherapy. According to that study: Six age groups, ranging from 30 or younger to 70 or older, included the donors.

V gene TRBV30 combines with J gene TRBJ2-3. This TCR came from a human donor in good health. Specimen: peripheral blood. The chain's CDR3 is CAWMASSSTDTQYF.